Shown below are 8 T cell receptor beta chains from a single sample sequenced in a study of T cell repertoires in aging, cancer and after chemotherapy (dated by TCRdb to between 2017 and 2020). TCR beta rearrangements were amplified from genomic DNA extracted from peripheral blood rather than from sorted cells or RNA. Instrument used: Illumina MiSeq. Multiplex touch-down PCR with a mixed TRB-A/B primer pool was used to amplify rearranged TRB sequences covering the V, D and J segments. TCRdb applied fastp at Q25 and MiXCR to the public reads, then kept only in-frame beta chains. Each CDR3 protein gets just one entry, which takes the most common genes and DNA from the rows behind it. The sample table contains several thousand distinct CDR3 sequences; only one count was recorded for about 32% of them. Approximately 8% of the sample is held by the ten biggest clonotypes. Material: blood. The origin of the receptors is a human donor with a blood cancer.

This clonotype is medium-sized in the sample. V usage is TRBV6-5 and J usage is TRBJ2-5; 14 positions agree with TRBD2. The germline CDR1 and CDR2 sequences are MNHEY and SVGAGI. J lost 5 bases, V lost 6 bases, and 8 bases had no gene match. The CDR3 is made up of 16 amino acids. CDR3 bases: TGTGCCAGCAGCCCGACTAGCGGGGGGGCGAAGGAGACCCAGTACTTC. Translation gives CASSPTSGGAKETQYF.

J is TRBJ2-1 and V is TRBV7-9, with 9 nucleotides matching TRBD1. V lost 7 bases to trimming and J lost 5 bases; unmatched junction nucleotides: 6. Germline-derived CDR1 and CDR2 are SEHNR and FQNEAQ (reference sequence). The length of the CDR3 is 14 residues. The CDR3 DNA sequence: TGTGCCAGCAAACCGGGACAGGGCAACAATGAGCAGTTCTTC. This codes for CASKPGQGNNEQFF.

As regards this clonotype: The germline gene is not matched at one end of the junction; a read error may be the cause. The chain couples TRBV5-3 to TRBJ1-1; D is unclear. TRBV5-3 is placed among ORFs of uncertain function. The CDR3 totals 13 residues. The CDR3 reads CASSGRTLAEAFF. CDR3 DNA: TGCGCCAGCAGCGGAAGGACTCTAGCTGAAGCTTTCTTT.

The CDR3 region is CASSLGQGAWNEQFF. The CDR3 coding sequence is TGTGCCAGCAGCCTGGGACAGGGGGCTTGGAATGAGCAGTTCTTC. V is TRBV5-6 and J is TRBJ2-1; 12 nucleotides line up with TRBD1. This CDR3 has 15 residues. V shed 4 bases and J 7 bases; nucleotides not matched to a gene: 6. The germline gives CDR1 SGHDT, CDR2 YYEEEE.

In its sample, this clonotype ranks as medium-sized. This sequence joins TRBV6-2 or TRBV6-3 and TRBJ2-2; no definite D call. From germline, CDR1 is MNHEY and CDR2 SVGEGT. The ends were cut back, 3 bases at V and 2 bases at J, with 7 bases in the middle. The CDR3 is 14 amino acids. This chain's CDR3 is CASSYWENTGELFF. As DNA, the CDR3 is TGTGCCAGCAGTTATTGGGAAAACACCGGGGAGCTGTTTTTT.

The table lists this clonotype with a count of one. The J gene is TRBJ2-5, the V gene TRBV20-1; TRBD1 matches 9 bases. Per the germline V gene, CDR1 is DFQATT and CDR2 is SNEGSKA (reference sequence). The CDR3 length is 12 residues. Trimming took 3 bases from V and 4 from J; bases not matched to a gene: 0. This chain's CDR3 is CSARGQGETQYF. The CDR3 DNA reads as TGCAGTGCTAGGGGACAGGGAGAGACCCAGTACTTC.

This chain connects TRBV30 to TRBJ2-7; D call uncertain. The CDR3 totals 13 residues. Deletions cut 0 bases from V and 5 bases from J, with 11 bases between. Germline V gives CDR1 GTSNPN, CDR2 SVGIG (reference sequence). CDR3 sequence: CAWSVRQFDEQYF. CDR3 coding DNA: TGTGCCTGGAGTGTAAGGCAATTCGACGAGCAGTACTTC.

This clonotype was detected only a few times. This chain's CDR3 is CASSHRQGLNTEAFF. The DNA for the CDR3 is TGTGCCAGCAGCCACCGACAGGGCCTGAACACTGAAGCTTTCTTT. V gene TRBV11-1 combines with J gene TRBJ1-1, with 7 bases matching TRBD1. Germline V gives CDR1 SGHAT, CDR2 FQDESV (reference sequence). The CDR3 totals 15 residues. J was trimmed by 0 bases and V by 5 bases; bases with no gene match: 6.